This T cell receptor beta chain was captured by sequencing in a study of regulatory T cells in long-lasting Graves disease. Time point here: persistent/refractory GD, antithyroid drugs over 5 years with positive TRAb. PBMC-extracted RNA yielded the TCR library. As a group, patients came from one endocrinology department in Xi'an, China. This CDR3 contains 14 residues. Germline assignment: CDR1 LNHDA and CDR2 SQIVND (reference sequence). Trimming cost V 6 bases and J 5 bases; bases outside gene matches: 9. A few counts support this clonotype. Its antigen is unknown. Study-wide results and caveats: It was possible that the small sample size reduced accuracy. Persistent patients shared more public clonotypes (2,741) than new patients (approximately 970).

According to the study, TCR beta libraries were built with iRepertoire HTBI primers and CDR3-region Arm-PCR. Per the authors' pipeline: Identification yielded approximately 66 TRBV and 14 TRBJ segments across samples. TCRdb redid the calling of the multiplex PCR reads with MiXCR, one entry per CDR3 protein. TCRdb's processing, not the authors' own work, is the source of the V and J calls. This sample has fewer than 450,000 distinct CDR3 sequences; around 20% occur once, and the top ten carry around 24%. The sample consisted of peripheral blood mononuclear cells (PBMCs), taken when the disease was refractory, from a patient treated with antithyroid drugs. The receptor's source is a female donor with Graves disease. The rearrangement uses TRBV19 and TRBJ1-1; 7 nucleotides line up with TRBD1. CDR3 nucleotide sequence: TGTGCCAGTAGCCCGGGACAGCGTTTTACTGAAGCTTTCTTT. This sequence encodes CASSPGQRFTEAFF.